This is a list of T cell receptor beta chains from one sample in a study of T cells in Graves' hyperthyroidism and ophthalmopathy. TCRdb itself ran the multiplex PCR reads through MiXCR, one entry per CDR3 protein. The table includes about 480,000 distinct CDR3 sequences, 14% detected once. Sequencing was done on a sample of blood. These receptors all stem from a woman between 18 and 30 years old with Graves' hyperthyroidism. CDR3s leave out the opening cysteine and the closing phenylalanine or tryptophan.

v_gene: TRBV19
CDR3aa: ASLLGRGWGYT

v_gene: TRBV5-5
CDR3aa: ASSLAGLSEAF

v_gene: TRBV6-1
CDR3aa: ASSVSGRSSYEQY

v_gene: TRBV30
CDR3aa: ARSRPLREHLAKNIQY

v_gene: TRBV5-1
CDR3aa: ASSLDGRGKETQY

v_gene: TRBV10-1
CDR3aa: ASSESSGEQF

v_gene: TRBV19
CDR3aa: ASSAGTGGYEQY

v_gene: TRBV12-3/TRBV12-4
CDR3aa: ASSESVAAYEQY

v_gene: TRBV9
CDR3aa: ASSVEGGLSTDTQY

v_gene: TRBV7-8
CDR3aa: ASSRGNTNEKLF

v_gene: TRBV29-1
CDR3aa: SVEHEAF

v_gene: TRBV19
CDR3aa: ASSGGFGVTDTQY

v_gene: TRBV3-1
CDR3aa: ASSQEGGLGTGKYEQY

v_gene: TRBV12-3/TRBV12-4
CDR3aa: ASRGQGDPNTEAF

v_gene: TRBV29-1
CDR3aa: SVDGTQHHTDTQY

v_gene: TRBV7-2
CDR3aa: ASSPSIGSGNQPQH

v_gene: TRBV14
CDR3aa: ASSRWTDHNQETQY

v_gene: TRBV5-4
CDR3aa: ASTPHGTDTQY

v_gene: TRBV18
CDR3aa: ASSPLGKTVGVGELF

v_gene: TRBV15
CDR3aa: ATSRRTSGTNTGELF

v_gene: TRBV4-2
CDR3aa: ASTPSEGLAGANTGELF

v_gene: TRBV12-3/TRBV12-4
CDR3aa: ASSIHRDHQPQH

v_gene: TRBV18
CDR3aa: ASSPGPYYEQY

v_gene: TRBV11-1
CDR3aa: ASSSRHLQGYEQY

v_gene: TRBV27
CDR3aa: ASSLGGGGGTIY

v_gene: TRBV12-3/TRBV12-4
CDR3aa: ASSPTGLHLNYGYT

v_gene: TRBV5-1
CDR3aa: ASSDARAART

v_gene: TRBV19
CDR3aa: ASSIDPTSGEQF

v_gene: TRBV20-1
CDR3aa: SATWSDTDTQY

v_gene: TRBV12-3/TRBV12-4
CDR3aa: ASSSAGGEQF